This T cell receptor beta chain was found in a study of blood T cell repertoires in COVID-19. Study in general: COVID-19 samples collected from the United States, Italy and Spain covered acute and convalescent phases. T cells, B-cell-depleted T cells, or PBMCs supplied cDNA or gDNA.

J was trimmed by 4 bases and V by 0 bases; bases with no gene match: 4. The CDR3 is made up of 15 amino acids. The germline gives CDR1 MNHNS, CDR2 SASEGT. TCRdb's copy holds only in-frame clones and misses some; the assay was immunoSEQ multiplex PCR. The sample comprises some 370,000 clones, about four fifths of which are singletons, and 5.1% rests with the top ten. Participants were placed into cohorts based on the clinical history they reported. Sequencing input: PBMCs or T cells enriched from blood (not recorded which). This receptor was identified in a woman aged 45 to 65 who had recovered from COVID-19. V and J are TRBV6-1 and TRBJ2-7, with TRBD2 matching 9 bases. Here the CDR3 reads CASSEAAGGWYEQYF. DNA of the CDR3: TGTGCCAGCAGTGAAGCTGCGGGAGGGTGGTACGAGCAGTACTTC.